This T cell receptor (beta chain) was sequenced in a study of cytomegalovirus exposure and HLA in healthy donors. Findings and limits, study-wide: As a later analysis revealed, the rate of TCR association differed by HLA locus, with DRB1 most and HLA-C fewest.

Notes on this clone: No antigen is known for it.

The CDR3 extends over 14 amino acids. Germline V lookup: CDR1 SGDLS, CDR2 YYNGEE. With V trimmed by 7 bases and J by 7 bases, 8 bases remained unmatched. The study ran its PCR with 60 Vbeta and 13 Jbeta primers. Sequencing used immunoSEQ multiplex PCR; TCRdb keeps in-frame clones, though not all of them. The sample consists of 130,000 to 150,000 clones, roughly 80% of them appearing once. The rearrangement links TRBV9 to TRBJ2-1; 10 bases align to TRBD2. The TCR was taken from a female donor in good health and CMV-seronegative. Specimen: PBMCs. The CDR3: CASGLAGENNEQFF. The CDR3 nucleotides read TGTGCCAGCGGGCTAGCGGGAGAGAATAATGAGCAGTTCTTC.